This T cell receptor beta chain was observed in a study of identical twins. Through template switching, a universal primer site was introduced, and the cDNA contained unique molecular identifiers. TCRdb fed the 5' RACE reads into MiXCR, producing one record per CDR3 protein. The sample consists of hundreds of thousands of distinct CDR3 sequences, about 18% of them appearing once. V lost 4 bases to trimming and J lost 5 bases, with 12 bases between them. The length of the CDR3 is 13 residues. The germline V gene has CDR1 SQVTM and CDR2 ANQGSEA. These data were also reused for a study on T cells expressing NK-cell markers. In that study: CD3+CD56+NKG2C+, CD3+CD56+NKG2C- and CD3+CD56-NKG2C+ T cells, once sorted, supplied the TCR beta repertoires. In 5 to 7 donors, dominant CD3+CD56+NKG2C+ clones formed roughly 1.0-7.5% of CD8+ cells. Researchers report these clonotypes also headed the CD3+CD56-NKG2C+ fraction in a handful of donors.

The material sequenced was PBMCs. This TCR came from a young woman in good health. The chain recombines TRBV29-1 with TRBJ1-5; TRBD1 might be the D (6 bases). The CDR3 nucleotides are TGCAGCGTTGGGTCAGGGGTTGATCAGCCCCAGCATTTT. Its protein product is CSVGSGVDQPQHF.